The 15 T cell receptor beta chains below come from one sample, sequenced in a study of blood T cell repertoires in COVID-19. Profiling relied on immunoSEQ multiplex PCR, and the TCRdb table lists in-frame clones only, not all of them. The sample gives approximately 220,000 clones, about 80% of which show up once; around 2.3% is in the top ten. The sequencing input was peripheral blood. These receptors were obtained from a woman between 40 and 55 years old with active or convalescent COVID-19.

CDR3 loop: CASSPLSGRTGANVLTF. In DNA, the CDR3 is TGTGCCAGCTCACCTCTTAGCGGGAGGACTGGGGCCAACGTCCTGACTTTC. The J gene is TRBJ2-6, the V gene TRBV18; 10 nucleotides line up with TRBD2. CDR1 KGHSH and CDR2 LQKENI come from the germline V gene. The CDR3 totals 17 residues. V trimming: 3 bases; J trimming: 2 bases; junction bases outside the gene matches: 4.

This chain joins TRBV6-1 and TRBJ1-2, with no clear D. Trimming removed 1 base from V and 7 bases from J, with 4 bases in between. The CDR3 runs 11 residues. Per the germline V gene, CDR1 is MNHNS and CDR2 is SASEGT. CDR3 coding DNA: TGTGCCAGCAGTGAAGGTAGTGGCTACACCTTC. The encoded protein is CASSEGSGYTF.

The V and J genes are TRBV3-1 (or the pseudogene TRBV3-2) and TRBJ1-2, with D maybe TRBD1 (5 bases). The length of the CDR3 is 13 residues. Germline V gene data show CDR1 as LGHDT and CDR2 as YNNKEL (reference sequence). V gave up 1 base and J gave up 6 bases, with 9 bases separating them. CDR3 DNA sequence: TGTGCCAGCAGCCAAGCTGGGGGGGATGGCTACACCTTC. Translating gives CASSQAGGDGYTF.

V and J are TRBV6-2 or TRBV6-3 and TRBJ1-5, with 9 bases aligning to TRBD1. This CDR3 region has 15 residues. The germline CDR1 and CDR2 sequences are MNHEY and SVGEGT. The V segment lost 4 bases and the J segment 4 bases; nucleotides outside the gene matches: 5. In DNA, the CDR3 is TGTGCCAGCAGTTCGGGACAGGGCTCAAATCAGCCCCAGCATTTT. It yields the protein CASSSGQGSNQPQHF.

The rearrangement joins TRBV6-5 to TRBJ1-1; 8 bases agree with TRBD1. The length of the CDR3 is 15 residues. V lost 0 bases to trimming and J lost 4 bases; unmatched junction nucleotides: 4. CDR1 and CDR2 from the germline V gene are MNHEY and SVGAGI. The CDR3, as DNA: TGTGCCAGCAGTTACTCAGGACAGGGAGGCACTGAAGCTTTCTTT. It encodes CASSYSGQGGTEAFF.

This clone was observed once. The chain couples TRBV28 to TRBJ2-7, with 7 bases fitting TRBD1. The CDR3 covers 16 residues. Germline V CDR1 and CDR2: MDHEN, SYDVKM. Trimming cost V 6 bases and J 1 base; bases outside gene matches: 12. The CDR3, as DNA: TGTGCCAGCAGGGCGTTGGATGGGACAGAATCCTACGAGCAGTACTTC. Its translation is CASRALDGTESYEQYF.

The genes are TRBV11-3 and TRBJ2-1; D possibly corresponds to TRBD1 (5 bases). Germline-derived CDR1 and CDR2 are SGHNT and YENEEA. The V gene lost 5 bases and the J gene lost 7 bases, with 18 bases spanning the gap. The CDR3 runs 15 residues. The CDR3 sequence: CASSLVPPGRNEQFF. Written as DNA, the CDR3 is TGTGCCAGCAGCCTAGTCCCCCCAGGGCGTAATGAGCAGTTCTTC.

This chain uses TRBV10-3 with TRBJ1-2; D is unclear. CDR1 and CDR2 from the germline V gene are ENHRY and SYGVKD. The CDR3 is made up of 12 amino acids. V was pared by 6 bases and J by 8 bases, with 13 bases between. The CDR3 DNA reads TGTGCCATCAGCGCTCCCGGGGTCGGCTACACCTTC. It is translated as CAISAPGVGYTF.

This rearrangement joins TRBV7-3 to TRBJ2-7, with D unresolved. From germline, CDR1 is SGHTA and CDR2 FQGTGA. The ends were cut back, 5 bases at V and 2 bases at J, with 10 bases in the middle. CDR3 length: 13 amino acids. The CDR3 sequence: CASSAPPTYEQYF. The CDR3 region has the DNA TGTGCCAGCAGCGCCCCCCCTACCTACGAGCAGTACTTC.

Worth noting for this clone: This sample includes further DNA sequences coding for the same CDR3. This chain joins TRBV12-3 or TRBV12-4 and TRBJ2-7, with 7 bases lining up with TRBD1. V trimming: 3 bases; J trimming: 4 bases; junction bases outside the gene matches: 0. The CDR3 totals 12 residues. The CDR3 DNA reads as TGTGCCAGCAGTTTGACAGGGTACGAGCAGTACTTC. Amino acids: CASSLTGYEQYF.

This clone was detected once. The chain combines TRBV6-2 or TRBV6-3 with TRBJ2-7, with D uncertain. The CDR3 runs 13 residues. Germline CDR1 MNHEY, CDR2 SVGEGT. V lost 1 base and J lost 2, with 6 bases in between. The DNA for the CDR3 is TGTGCCAGCAGTTACTTACAGACCTACGAGCAGTACTTC. Protein sequence: CASSYLQTYEQYF.

The rearrangement links TRBV11-1 to TRBJ1-1; D unresolved. Per the germline V gene, CDR1 is SGHAT and CDR2 is FQDESV (reference sequence). Trimming took off 4 bases at V and 1 base at J, with 7 bases between the two ends. The CDR3 totals 13 residues. This CDR3 reads CASSYTTNTEAFF. The CDR3 nucleotides read TGTGCCAGCAGCTATACAACGAACACTGAAGCTTTCTTT.

The rearrangement uses TRBV15 and TRBJ1-4; tentative D call: TRBD1 (6 bases). The length of the CDR3 is 13 residues. Trimming stripped 1 base from V and 8 bases from J, with 8 bases between. The germline V gene has CDR1 LNHNV and CDR2 YYDKDF (reference sequence). The CDR3 reads CATSRGTAEKLFF. Written as DNA, the CDR3 is TGTGCCACCAGCAGAGGGACAGCCGAAAAACTGTTTTTT.

The CDR3 DNA is TGTGCCAGCAGCAAGGGACGGGCGGGAAATTCACCCCTCCACTTT. Its translation: CASSKGRAGNSPLHF. The chain uses TRBV21-1 and TRBJ1-6. TRBV21-1 is noted as a pseudogene. The CDR3 has 15 amino acids.

The V gene is TRBV7-3, the J gene TRBJ2-7; 10 bases line up with TRBD2. The CDR3 has 17 amino acids. J lost 1 base, V lost 4 bases, and 10 bases had no gene match. From germline, CDR1 is SGHTA and CDR2 FQGTGA. The DNA of the CDR3 is TGTGCCAGCAGCTCGGACCCGGGACTAGCGCAATCCTACGAGCAGTACTTC. This sequence encodes CASSSDPGLAQSYEQYF.